Following are 19 T cell receptor beta chains from one sample sequenced in a study of beta chain features in type 1 diabetes. Reverse transcription of all isolated RNA meant that expressed TCRB transcripts were sequenced. Produced via immunoSEQ multiplex PCR; TCRdb's table is partial and in-frame only. The data contain under 200,000 clones, about 9.1% of them singletons. The sample consisted of central memory CD4+ T cells from blood. The source of these receptors is a woman under 30 in good health.

This sequence joins TRBV4-1 and TRBJ2-5; D not resolved. Germline V gives CDR1 MGHRA, CDR2 YSYEKL. Trimming stripped 0 bases from V and 5 bases from J, with 7 bases between. This CDR3 has 13 residues. CDR3 nucleotides: TGCGCCAGCAGCCAAGATGACGGGGAGACCCAGTACTTC. Protein sequence: CASSQDDGETQYF.

The chain uses TRBV10-3 and TRBJ1-5, with 9 bases that match TRBD1. Per the germline V gene, CDR1 is ENHRY and CDR2 is SYGVKD. J gave up 2 bases and V 8 bases, and 4 bases lay outside the gene matches. This CDR3 contains 14 residues. The CDR3 sequence is CAIGGTGRNQPQHF. For the CDR3, the DNA is TGTGCCATCGGCGGGACAGGGCGCAATCAGCCCCAGCATTTT.

The genes are TRBV5-6 and TRBJ2-7, with TRBD2 matching over 7 bases. This CDR3 has 14 amino acids. The V segment lost 5 bases and the J segment 0 bases; nucleotides outside the gene matches: 5. Germline loops: CDR1 SGHDT, CDR2 YYEEEE. The CDR3 DNA follows: TGTGCCAGCAGTTACGGACTAGACTCCTACGAGCAGTACTTC. Protein sequence: CASSYGLDSYEQYF.

This clone showed up just a few times. The chain employs TRBV7-2 and TRBJ2-5; tentatively, D is TRBD2 (6 bases). Germline V CDR1 and CDR2: SGHTA, FQGNSA. The CDR3 runs to 14 residues. Trimming left V 6 bases short and J 5 bases short, with 16 bases between. CDR3 sequence (DNA): TGTGCCAGCAGTCGAAGGATAGGAGGGGAGACCCAGTACTTC. This encodes CASSRRIGGETQYF.

This clone showed up just a few times. This chain uses TRBV7-9 with TRBJ2-7; TRBD2 is a possible D gene (6 bases). The germline V gene has CDR1 SEHNR and CDR2 FQNEAQ (reference sequence). Between the trimmed V and J ends, which lost 6 bases and 4 bases, there was a span of 16 bases. This CDR3 spans 14 amino acids. CDR3 protein: CASSSPGGGYEQYF. DNA of the CDR3: TGTGCCAGCAGTTCCCCCGGTGGGGGGTACGAGCAGTACTTC. The complete variable domain, with remaining parts taken from reference TRBV7-9 and TRBJ2-7, reads DTGVSQNPRHKITKRGQNVTFRCDPISEHNRLYWYRQTLGQGPEFLTYFQNEAQLEKSRLLSDRFSAERPKGSFSTLEIQRTEQGDSAMYLCASSSPGGGYEQYFGPGTRLTVT.

This clone was counted between two and nine times. V and J are TRBV5-4 and TRBJ2-7; D perhaps matches TRBD2 (7 bases). Per germline, CDR1 SGHNT and CDR2 YYREEE (reference sequence). Trimming shortened V by 3 bases and J by 7 bases, and 17 bases separated the two germline ends. The CDR3 has 14 amino acids. The CDR3 protein is CASSSAGAMREQYF. Written as DNA, the CDR3 is TGTGCCAGCAGCTCGGCGGGGGCAATGCGGGAGCAGTACTTC.

There are a few counts of this clone. The rearrangement joins TRBV30 to TRBJ2-7; 7 bases agree with TRBD2. The CDR3 contains 12 residues. CDR1 and CDR2 from the germline V gene are GTSNPN and SVGIG (reference sequence). The V and J ends lost 5 bases and 3 bases, in that order; junction bases with no gene match: 4. The CDR3 sequence: CAWGGGGYEQYF. The CDR3 region has the DNA TGTGCCTGGGGCGGGGGAGGCTACGAGCAGTACTTC. Based on the CDR3 plus reference TRBV30 and TRBJ2-7, the full variable domain is SQTIHQWPATLVQPVGSPLSLECTVEGTSNPNLYWYRQAAGRGLQLLFYSVGIGQISSEVPQNLSASRPQDRQFILSSKKLLLSDSGFYLCAWGGGGYEQYFGPGTRLTVT.

This sequence joins TRBV21-1 and TRBJ1-2; TRBD1 is the table's D call, not checked against the DNA. TRBV21-1 is deemed a pseudogene. The CDR3 covers 16 residues. The CDR3 sequence: CASSKDMRTGEDGYTF. The DNA for the CDR3 is TGTGCCAGCAGCAAAGATATGAGAACAGGGGAGGATGGCTACACCTTC.

This clone was detected a few times. V gene TRBV29-1 combines with J gene TRBJ2-5; maybe TRBD2 (6 bases). CDR1 is SQVTM, CDR2 ANQGSEA, per germline. Trimming pared 5 bases from V and 5 bases from J, leaving 15 bases between. There are 13 residues in the CDR3. The CDR3 nucleotides are TGCAGCGTTAGGAGGGACCTCGGGGAGACCCAGTACTTC. Its protein product is CSVRRDLGETQYF.

Points on this clone: A junction end diverges from the germline sequence, so it may reflect a read error. This chain connects TRBV4-1 to TRBJ2-3, with D unclear. The CDR3 length is 12 residues. Per the germline V gene, CDR1 is MGHRA and CDR2 is YSYEKL. The CDR3, as DNA: TGTGCCAGCAGCCTCGGTTCAGATACGCAGTATTTT. Protein sequence: CASSLGSDTQYF.

This clone occurred a few times. The chain joins TRBV7-3 to TRBJ2-5, with 9 bases identical to TRBD2. The junction had 8 bases not matched to a gene; V was cut back by 6 bases and J by 3 bases. The CDR3 is 15 amino acids. Germline V CDR1 and CDR2: SGHTA, FQGTGA. The CDR3 loop is CASRSGTSLEETQYF. As DNA, the CDR3 is TGTGCCAGCAGGTCCGGGACTAGCCTTGAAGAGACCCAGTACTTC.

This CDR3 is CSVPGRDRGFYGYTF. CDR3 nucleotide sequence: TGCAGCGTCCCTGGTCGGGACAGGGGCTTCTATGGCTACACCTTC. V usage is TRBV29-1 and J usage is TRBJ1-2; 10 nucleotides agree with TRBD1. Germline V gene data show CDR1 as SQVTM and CDR2 as ANQGSEA. The CDR3 runs 15 residues. After removal of 6 bases from V and 4 bases from J, the junction contained 11 bases not matched to a gene. Full variable domain (remainder filled in from reference TRBV29-1 and TRBJ1-2): SAVISQKPSRDICQRGTSLTIQCQVDSQVTMMFWYRQQPGQSLTLIATANQGSEATYESGFVIDKFPISRPNLTFSTLTVSNMSPEDSSIYLCSVPGRDRGFYGYTFGSGTRLTVV.

This clone came up a few times. V is TRBV5-1 and J is TRBJ2-1; 10 bases align to TRBD1. The ends lost 4 bases at V and 9 bases at J; junction bases unmatched: 4. Germline CDR1 reads SGHRS; CDR2 reads YFSETQ. The CDR3 is 13 amino acids. Here the CDR3 reads CASSPGQGGEQFF. The CDR3 region has the DNA TGCGCCAGCAGCCCTGGACAGGGGGGTGAGCAGTTCTTC. Variable domain in full (rest from reference TRBV5-1 and TRBJ2-1): KAGVTQTPRYLIKTRGQQVTLSCSPISGHRSVSWYQQTPGQGLQFLFEYFSETQRNKGNFPGRFSGRQFSNSRSEMNVSTLELGDSALYLCASSPGQGGEQFFGPGTRLTVL.

The chain employs TRBV5-1 and TRBJ1-4, with a weak D call TRBD1 (6 bases). Trimming pared 1 base from V and 3 bases from J, leaving 10 bases between. The CDR3 sequence is 15 residues long. The germline CDR1 and CDR2 sequences are SGHRS and YFSETQ. Here the CDR3 DNA reads TGCGCCAGCAGCTTGAGGGGGTCGGCTAATGAAAAACTGTTTTTT. Encoded protein: CASSLRGSANEKLFF.

This clone has just a few counts. The chain joins TRBV7-2 to TRBJ2-2, with D maybe TRBD1 (6 bases). This CDR3 region has 13 residues. Trimming left V 2 bases short and J 9 bases short, with 10 bases between. Per germline, CDR1 SGHTA and CDR2 FQGNSA. The CDR3 here is CASSLWGRRELFF. The CDR3 nucleotides read TGTGCCAGCAGCTTATGGGGGCGCAGGGAGCTGTTTTTT. The full variable domain, with the rest looked up from reference TRBV7-2 and TRBJ2-2, is GAGVSQSPSNKVTEKGKDVELRCDPISGHTALYWYRQSLGQGLEFLIYFQGNSAPDKSGLPSDRFSAERTGGSVSTLTIQRTQQEDSAVYLCASSLWGRRELFFGEGSRLTVL.

This clone was detected only a few times. V and J are TRBV2 and TRBJ2-7; 8 bases align to TRBD2. V lost 5 bases, J lost 4 bases, and 4 bases stayed unmatched. Germline V gene data show CDR1 as SNHLY and CDR2 as FYNNEI. There are 13 residues in the CDR3. The DNA for the CDR3 is TGTGCCAGCAGTCTTGGCGGGGGGTACGAGCAGTACTTC. Translation gives CASSLGGGYEQYF.

The genes are TRBV15 and TRBJ2-2; 8 nucleotides align to TRBD1. The length of the CDR3 is 17 residues. The J segment lost 4 bases and the V segment lost 3 bases, leaving 10 bases of the junction unmatched. Germline V gives CDR1 LNHNV, CDR2 YYDKDF (reference sequence). This CDR3 reads CATSRPQQGGITGELFF. CDR3 DNA sequence: TGTGCCACCAGCAGGCCCCAACAGGGGGGAATCACCGGGGAGCTGTTTTTT. Full variable domain (remainder filled in from reference TRBV15 and TRBJ2-2): DAMVIQNPRYQVTQFGKPVTLSCSQTLNHNVMYWYQQKSSQAPKLLFHYYDKDFNNEADTPDNFQSRRPNTSFCFLDIRSPGLGDTAMYLCATSRPQQGGITGELFFGEGSRLTVL.

The chain joins TRBV5-1 to TRBJ1-5; D might be TRBD1 (5 bases). Germline CDR1 SGHRS, CDR2 YFSETQ. CDR3 size: 15 residues. Trimming took 4 bases from V and 3 from J, leaving 14 bases between them. CDR3 loop: CASSADGTSNQPQHF. The DNA for the CDR3 is TGCGCCAGCAGCGCGGACGGGACTTCCAATCAGCCCCAGCATTTT.

This clone was detected only a few times. The genes are TRBV10-2 and TRBJ2-7, with TRBD2 matching over 8 bases. The germline V gene has CDR1 WSHSY and CDR2 SAAADI. The CDR3 extends over 14 amino acids. The V and J ends lost 4 bases and 1 base, in that order; junction bases with no gene match: 3. In DNA form, the CDR3 reads TGCGCCAGCAGTGGCGGGAGGCTGTCCTACGAGCAGTACTTC. Protein: CASSGGRLSYEQYF.